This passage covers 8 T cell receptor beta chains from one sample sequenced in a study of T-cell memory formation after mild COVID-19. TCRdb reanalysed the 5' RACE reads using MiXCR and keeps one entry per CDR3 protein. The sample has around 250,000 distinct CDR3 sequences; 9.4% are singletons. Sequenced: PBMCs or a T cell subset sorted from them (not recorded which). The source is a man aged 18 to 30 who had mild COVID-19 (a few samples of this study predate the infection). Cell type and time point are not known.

CDR3 sequence: CASSGGHQNTGELFF. CDR3 DNA: TGTGCCAGCAGCGGGGGACACCAAAACACCGGGGAGCTGTTTTTT. This sequence joins TRBV11-3 and TRBJ2-2; the D gene is possibly TRBD1 (6 bases). Germline CDR1 reads SGHNT; CDR2 reads YENEEA. The CDR3 has 15 residues. V gave up 5 bases and J gave up 2 bases, with 12 bases separating them.

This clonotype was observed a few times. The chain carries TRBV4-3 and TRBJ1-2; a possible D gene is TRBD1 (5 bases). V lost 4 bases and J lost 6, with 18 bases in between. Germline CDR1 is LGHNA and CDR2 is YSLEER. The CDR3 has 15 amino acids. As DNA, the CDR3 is TGCGCCAGCAGCCGTAACGGGGACGGCACAAATGGCTACACCTTC. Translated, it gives CASSRNGDGTNGYTF.

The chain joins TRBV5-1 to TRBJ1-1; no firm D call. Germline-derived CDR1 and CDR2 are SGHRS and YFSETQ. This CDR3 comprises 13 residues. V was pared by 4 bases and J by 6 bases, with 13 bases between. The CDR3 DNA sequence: TGCGCCAGCAGCCTGGACCCCCAGGCTGAAGCTTTCTTT. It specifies CASSLDPQAEAFF. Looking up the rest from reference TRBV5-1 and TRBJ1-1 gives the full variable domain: KAGVTQTPRYLIKTRGQQVTLSCSPISGHRSVSWYQQTPGQGLQFLFEYFSETQRNKGNFPGRFSGRQFSNSRSEMNVSTLELGDSALYLCASSLDPQAEAFFGQGTRLTVV.

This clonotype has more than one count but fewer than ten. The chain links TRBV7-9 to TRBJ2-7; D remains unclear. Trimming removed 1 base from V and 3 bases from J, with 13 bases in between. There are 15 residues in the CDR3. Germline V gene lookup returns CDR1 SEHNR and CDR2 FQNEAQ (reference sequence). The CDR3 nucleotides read TGTGCCAGCAGCTTAGGTTCGACTGGGAACTACGAGCAGTACTTC. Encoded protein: CASSLGSTGNYEQYF.

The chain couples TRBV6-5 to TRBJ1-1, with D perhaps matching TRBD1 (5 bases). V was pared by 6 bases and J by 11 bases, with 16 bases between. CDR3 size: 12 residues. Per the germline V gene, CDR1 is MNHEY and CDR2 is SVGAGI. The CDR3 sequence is CASRRTTEGAFF. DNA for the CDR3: TGTGCCAGCAGACGGACAACAGAAGGTGCTTTCTTT.

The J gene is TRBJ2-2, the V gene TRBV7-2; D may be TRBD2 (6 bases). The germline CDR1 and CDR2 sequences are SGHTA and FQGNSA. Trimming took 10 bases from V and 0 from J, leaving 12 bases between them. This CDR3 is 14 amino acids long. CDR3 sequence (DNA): TGTGCCACGGGAGACGGACCGAACACCGGGGAGCTGTTTTTT. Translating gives CATGDGPNTGELFF.

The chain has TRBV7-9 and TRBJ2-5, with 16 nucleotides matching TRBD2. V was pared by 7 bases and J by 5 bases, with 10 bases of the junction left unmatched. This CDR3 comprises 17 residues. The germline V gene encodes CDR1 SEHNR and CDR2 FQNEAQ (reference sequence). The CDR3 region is CASTPGLAGGPGETQYF. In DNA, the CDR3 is TGTGCCAGCACCCCGGGACTAGCGGGGGGGCCGGGTGAGACCCAGTACTTC.

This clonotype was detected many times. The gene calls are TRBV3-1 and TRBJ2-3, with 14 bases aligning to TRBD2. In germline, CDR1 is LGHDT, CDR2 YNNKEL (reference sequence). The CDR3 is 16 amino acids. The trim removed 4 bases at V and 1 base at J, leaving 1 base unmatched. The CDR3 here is CASSPGLAGGTDTQYF. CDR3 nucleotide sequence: TGTGCCAGCAGCCCGGGACTAGCGGGGGGCACAGATACGCAGTATTTT.